These T cell receptor beta chains were read from a single sample in a study. TCRdb ran MiXCR on the 5' RACE reads and lists one entry per CDR3 protein. The sample holds over 50,000 distinct CDR3 sequences, approximately 23% seen once. The sequencing input was tumor-infiltrating naive CD4+ T cells sorted from the breast tumor. These receptors were taken from a female donor with breast cancer. Each CDR3 is given with its conserved first and last residue.

V gene: TRBV5-1; J gene: TRBJ1-1; CDR3 protein: CASSLEGPRDTEAFF
V gene: TRBV4-2; J gene: TRBJ1-1; CDR3 protein: CASSQDSAGNTEVFF
V gene: TRBV27; J gene: TRBJ2-7; CDR3 protein: CASSIRTTSEQYF
V gene: TRBV7-2; J gene: TRBJ2-5; CDR3 protein: CASSVGLEGGKTQYF
V gene: TRBV6-5; J gene: TRBJ1-2; CDR3 protein: CASRPDNNYGYTF
V gene: TRBV25-1; J gene: TRBJ2-3; CDR3 protein: CASSVPSSGSADTQYF
V gene: TRBV25-1; J gene: TRBJ1-1; CDR3 protein: CASSVTGGFKAFF
V gene: TRBV7-2; J gene: TRBJ2-2; CDR3 protein: CASSAGLAGGPTGELFF
V gene: TRBV20-1; J gene: TRBJ2-5; CDR3 protein: CSARDAQGDETQYF
V gene: TRBV30; J gene: TRBJ1-6; CDR3 protein: CAWSVQSPGSPLHF
V gene: TRBV18; J gene: TRBJ1-4; CDR3 protein: CASSPQRGEKLFF
V gene: TRBV6-5; J gene: TRBJ2-7; CDR3 protein: CASSYSGPRTSGSYEQYF
V gene: TRBV5-5; J gene: TRBJ1-6; CDR3 protein: CASSPGAEPLHF
V gene: TRBV28; J gene: TRBJ2-2; CDR3 protein: CASWAGAYTGELFF
V gene: TRBV27; J gene: TRBJ1-5; CDR3 protein: CASSLVSGANQPQHF
V gene: TRBV7-9; J gene: TRBJ2-4; CDR3 protein: CASSLVRENIQYF
V gene: TRBV10-3; J gene: TRBJ2-1; CDR3 protein: CAISLAGGNLNEQFF
V gene: TRBV7-3; J gene: TRBJ2-1; CDR3 protein: CASSARTSGFNEQFF
V gene: TRBV7-8; J gene: TRBJ2-4; CDR3 protein: CASSFNSIAKNIQYF
V gene: TRBV6-4; J gene: TRBJ2-1; CDR3 protein: CASSEAGSMNEQFF
V gene: TRBV5-1; J gene: TRBJ1-4; CDR3 protein: CASSRTGDPTNEKLFF
V gene: TRBV20-1; J gene: TRBJ2-1; CDR3 protein: CSANMGGAPTLSYNEQFF
V gene: TRBV4-1; J gene: TRBJ2-1; CDR3 protein: CASSQSGTSDNEQFF
V gene: TRBV4-2; J gene: TRBJ2-1; CDR3 protein: CASSQEALQGNEQFF
V gene: TRBV28; J gene: TRBJ2-7; CDR3 protein: CASSLVQDFYEQYF
V gene: TRBV14; J gene: TRBJ2-7; CDR3 protein: CASSRWGYEQYF
V gene: TRBV5-1; J gene: TRBJ1-5; CDR3 protein: CASSLSGGYSNQPQHF
V gene: TRBV5-1; J gene: TRBJ2-3; CDR3 protein: CASSYGQGADTQYF
V gene: TRBV18; J gene: TRBJ1-1; CDR3 protein: CASSSVRQKNTEAFF
V gene: TRBV6-6; J gene: TRBJ2-3; CDR3 protein: CASGEVVPTDTQYF
V gene: TRBV20-1; J gene: TRBJ1-3; CDR3 protein: CSAREGSLVGTIYF
V gene: TRBV5-5; J gene: TRBJ1-1; CDR3 protein: CASSRGDRVNTEAFF
V gene: TRBV7-2; J gene: TRBJ2-5; CDR3 protein: CASSRTGGAETQYF
V gene: TRBV20-1; J gene: TRBJ2-1; CDR3 protein: CSAGVSGRAYEQFF
V gene: TRBV6-6; J gene: TRBJ1-5; CDR3 protein: CAGFRTGNHQPQHF
V gene: TRBV6-2/TRBV6-3; J gene: TRBJ2-6; CDR3 protein: CATVGSGANVLTF
V gene: TRBV6-6; J gene: TRBJ1-1; CDR3 protein: CASSRQGDEAFF
V gene: TRBV7-3; J gene: TRBJ2-1; CDR3 protein: CASSVRGTGEQFF
V gene: TRBV3-1; J gene: TRBJ1-1; CDR3 protein: CASSQGTGGSTEAFF
V gene: TRBV27; J gene: TRBJ2-2; CDR3 protein: CASTPEWRPNTGELFF
V gene: TRBV2; J gene: TRBJ1-5; CDR3 protein: CASSERVGNQPQHF
V gene: TRBV20-1; J gene: TRBJ2-1; CDR3 protein: CSAHRRGREQFF
V gene: TRBV29-1; J gene: TRBJ2-3; CDR3 protein: CSVGLASDTQYF
V gene: TRBV10-2; J gene: TRBJ2-3; CDR3 protein: CASTISLDTQYF
V gene: TRBV27; J gene: TRBJ1-5; CDR3 protein: CASSDGGALQPQHF
V gene: TRBV2; J gene: TRBJ2-3; CDR3 protein: CASGDLGLTDTQYF
V gene: TRBV6-6; J gene: TRBJ1-5; CDR3 protein: CASSSGGYQPQHF
V gene: TRBV20-1; J gene: TRBJ1-2; CDR3 protein: CSASLSGGGNNYGYTF
V gene: TRBV12-3/TRBV12-4; J gene: TRBJ1-1; CDR3 protein: CASRGRTANTEAFF
V gene: TRBV7-9; J gene: TRBJ2-5; CDR3 protein: CASSLGDRVETQYF
V gene: TRBV20-1; J gene: TRBJ2-5; CDR3 protein: CSASSEGGRETQYF
V gene: TRBV11-2; J gene: TRBJ2-1; CDR3 protein: CASSLDSGSGSQNEQFF
V gene: TRBV7-6; J gene: TRBJ2-7; CDR3 protein: CASSPGTSGNHREQYF
V gene: TRBV7-9; J gene: TRBJ2-3; CDR3 protein: CASSLSEGIGTDTQYF